The 29 T cell receptor beta chains reported below all come from one sample, sequenced in a study of blood T cell repertoires in COVID-19. Measured with immunoSEQ multiplex PCR; TCRdb has only the in-frame clones, and not every one. The table lists some 80,000 clones, roughly nine tenths of them singletons, with 4.5% to 6% in the top ten. Sequencing was done on a sample of peripheral blood. Receptors originate from an elderly woman with active or convalescent COVID-19.

The genes are TRBV29-1 and TRBJ1-2, with a tentative D call TRBD1 (6 bases). The CDR3 runs 12 residues. The germline gives CDR1 SQVTM, CDR2 ANQGSEA. Deletions cut 4 bases from V and 7 bases from J, with 13 bases between. As DNA, the CDR3 is TGCAGCGTTGCCGGACAGCGTGGTGGCTACACCTTC. This gives the protein CSVAGQRGGYTF.

J is TRBJ2-1 and V is TRBV19, with a tentative D call TRBD1 (6 bases). In germline, CDR1 is LNHDA, CDR2 SQIVND (reference sequence). The CDR3 is made up of 14 amino acids. The ends were cut back, 1 base at V and 10 bases at J, with 14 bases in the middle. CDR3 DNA sequence: TGTGCCAGTAGTATAGGGTTGACAGGCCGGGAGCAGTTCTTC. Its protein is CASSIGLTGREQFF.

The chain links TRBV4-2 to TRBJ1-6, with 11 bases that match TRBD1. V shed 2 bases and J 7 bases; nucleotides not matched to a gene: 13. CDR1 and CDR2 (germline): LGHNA, YNFKEQ. This CDR3 is 19 amino acids long. The chain's CDR3 is CASSQHSTGTGGFNSPLHF. CDR3 nucleotide sequence: TGTGCCAGCAGCCAACACTCGACCGGGACAGGGGGGTTCAATTCACCCCTCCACTTT.

The gene calls are TRBV7-6 and TRBJ2-3; 12 positions agree with TRBD2. The germline CDR1 and CDR2 sequences are SGHVS and FNYEAQ. The CDR3 has 17 residues. J was trimmed by 0 bases and V by 2 bases; bases with no gene match: 3. CDR3 DNA: TGTGCCAGCAGCTTAAGACTAGCGGGGGTTAGCACAGATACGCAGTATTTT. Encoded protein: CASSLRLAGVSTDTQYF. Variable domain in full (rest from reference TRBV7-6 and TRBJ2-3): GAGVSQSPRYKVTKRGQDVALRCDPISGHVSLYWYRQALGQGPEFLTYFNYEAQQDKSGLPNDRFSAERPEGSISTLTIQRTEQRDSAMYRCASSLRLAGVSTDTQYFGPGTRLTVL.

The chain recombines TRBV21-1 with TRBJ1-4; the table names TRBD1, a call not compared with the DNA. TRBV21-1 has pseudogene status. The length of the CDR3 is 16 residues. CDR3 in DNA: TGTGCCAGCAGCAAAATCCCCAGGGCCTCTAATGAAAAACTGTTTTTT. Amino acid sequence: CASSKIPRASNEKLFF.

This clone was seen just once. The chain couples TRBV7-2 to TRBJ2-1; TRBD1 matches at 7 bases. Germline values: CDR1 SGHTA, CDR2 FQGNSA. V shed 5 bases, J shed 3 bases, and the junction held 7 bases outside the gene matches. The CDR3 is 15 residues long. The CDR3 here is CASSQRQGDYNEQFF. CDR3 sequence (DNA): TGTGCCAGCAGCCAAAGACAGGGAGACTACAATGAGCAGTTCTTC.

The rearrangement joins TRBV18 to TRBJ2-1, with D possibly being TRBD2 (6 bases). V was cut by 4 bases and J by 3 bases, with 7 bases left in between. This CDR3 contains 13 residues. Germline V gives CDR1 KGHSH, CDR2 LQKENI. The CDR3 is CASSLGLYNEQFF. The DNA for the CDR3 is TGTGCCAGCTCACTGGGACTCTACAATGAGCAGTTCTTC.

This chain uses TRBV5-4 with TRBJ2-7; 8 positions match TRBD1. The CDR3 is made up of 14 amino acids. Germline-derived CDR1 and CDR2 are SGHNT and YYREEE (reference sequence). V lost 0 bases, J lost 5 bases, and 4 bases stayed unmatched. This chain's CDR3 is CASSLVQGADEQYF. DNA of the CDR3: TGTGCCAGCAGCTTGGTTCAGGGGGCGGACGAGCAGTACTTC.

This rearrangement joins TRBV9 to TRBJ2-3; 9 bases are a match to TRBD2. The CDR3 runs to 16 residues. Germline values: CDR1 SGDLS, CDR2 YYNGEE. The ends lost 0 bases at V and 2 bases at J; junction bases unmatched: 4. In nucleotides, the CDR3 is TGTGCCAGCAGCGTAGCTGGACTAGCGAACACAGATACGCAGTATTTT. It encodes CASSVAGLANTDTQYF.

The chain employs TRBV4-1 and TRBJ1-2, with TRBD1 matching 8 bases. The CDR3 has 13 amino acids. Germline V gene lookup returns CDR1 MGHRA and CDR2 YSYEKL. V shed 3 bases, J shed 6 bases, and the junction held 3 bases outside the gene matches. The CDR3 is CASSQADRDGYTF. CDR3 in DNA: TGCGCCAGCAGCCAGGCGGACAGGGATGGCTACACCTTC.

The V call is TRBV3-1 (or the pseudogene TRBV3-2), the J call TRBJ1-3, with D maybe TRBD1 (5 bases). The CDR3 has 14 residues. Germline values: CDR1 LGHDT, CDR2 YNNKEL (reference sequence). The germline V and J ends were trimmed by 4 bases and 6 bases, with 13 bases remaining between them. CDR3 sequence reads: CASSLHTGENTIYF. CDR3 DNA sequence: TGTGCCAGCAGCCTCCATACAGGCGAAAACACCATATATTTT.

This chain uses TRBV7-4 with TRBJ1-3; D not resolved. The germline gives CDR1 SGHVT, CDR2 SQSDAQ. With 1 base removed from V and 2 bases from J, the gap between germline ends came to 15 bases. CDR3 size: 17 residues. The CDR3 DNA reads TGTGCCAGCAGCTTAGTTGCGGGGAGGAGGCCTGGAAACACCATATATTTT. This codes for CASSLVAGRRPGNTIYF.

CDR3 residues: CASGRGSGANVLTF. The CDR3, as DNA: TGTGCCAGTGGAAGGGGTTCCGGGGCCAACGTCCTGACTTTC. This chain joins TRBV19 and TRBJ2-6; tentatively, D is TRBD1 (5 bases). In germline, CDR1 is LNHDA, CDR2 SQIVND (reference sequence). CDR3 length: 14 residues. V dropped 8 bases and J dropped 4 bases, with 12 bases sitting between them.

V gene TRBV11-2 combines with J gene TRBJ2-4, with 8 bases identical to TRBD1. The trim removed 5 bases at V and 4 bases at J, leaving 4 bases unmatched. CDR3 length: 14 amino acids. Germline V gives CDR1 SGHAT, CDR2 FQNNGV. The CDR3 DNA reads TGTGCCAGCAGCCTCGGGACAGGAAAAAACATTCAGTACTTC. As protein: CASSLGTGKNIQYF.

The chain uses TRBV11-2 and TRBJ1-1, with 10 bases identical to TRBD1. The V gene's germline CDR1 is SGHAT and CDR2 FQNNGV. The CDR3 is made up of 16 amino acids. The ends lost 0 bases at V and 4 bases at J; junction bases unmatched: 5. The CDR3 protein is CASSLDGRDRGTEAFF. CDR3 sequence (DNA): TGTGCCAGCAGCTTAGATGGCCGGGACAGGGGCACTGAAGCTTTCTTT.

The chain couples TRBV6-2 or TRBV6-3 to TRBJ2-3, with TRBD2 matching 9 bases. This CDR3 contains 15 residues. Germline V lookup: CDR1 MNHEY, CDR2 SVGEGT. V shed 2 bases, J shed 0 bases, and the junction held 0 bases outside the gene matches. The CDR3 sequence is CASSYTSGSTDTQYF. The CDR3 DNA follows: TGTGCCAGCAGTTACACTAGCGGGAGCACAGATACGCAGTATTTT.

The chain recombines TRBV19 with TRBJ2-4; the D gene is possibly TRBD2 (7 bases). Germline CDR1 reads LNHDA; CDR2 reads SQIVND (reference sequence). This CDR3 has 15 amino acids. Trimming took off 3 bases at V and 9 bases at J, with 18 bases between the two ends. This CDR3 is CASSIRTSGGGIQYF. CDR3 DNA sequence: TGTGCCAGTAGTATTCGGACTAGTGGGGGCGGCATTCAGTACTTC.

This rearrangement joins TRBV27 to TRBJ1-1, with D possibly TRBD1 on 5 matching bases. This CDR3 contains 15 residues. Trimming stripped 1 base from V and 1 base from J, with 10 bases between. Germline lookup yields CDR1 MNHEY and CDR2 SMNVEV (reference sequence). DNA for the CDR3: TGTGCCAGCAGTTTATGGGGGGGGAAGAACACTGAAGCTTTCTTT. It translates to CASSLWGGKNTEAFF.

This rearrangement joins TRBV4-3 to TRBJ2-1; no clear D. Trimming took off 4 bases at V and 9 bases at J, with 13 bases between the two ends. CDR1 is LGHNA, CDR2 YSLEER, per germline. The CDR3 runs to 13 residues. The CDR3 here is CASSPLGATEQFF. The CDR3 bases are TGCGCCAGCAGCCCACTGGGCGCAACTGAGCAGTTCTTC.

The chain carries TRBV9 and TRBJ1-5; D remains ambiguous. Germline loops: CDR1 SGDLS, CDR2 YYNGEE. V was shortened by 0 bases and J by 0 bases, with 4 bases between the two germline ends. The CDR3 contains 14 residues. The CDR3, as DNA: TGTGCCAGCAGCGTAGGTTATAGCAATCAGCCCCAGCATTTT. This sequence encodes CASSVGYSNQPQHF.

The chain couples TRBV20-1 to TRBJ1-5, with a possible D match to TRBD1 (6 bases). The germline V gene encodes CDR1 DFQATT and CDR2 SNEGSKA (reference sequence). V lost 3 bases, J lost 1 base, and 7 bases lay in between. The CDR3 length is 13 residues. The CDR3 nucleotides are TGCAGTGCTAGTGGGGGCAGCAATCAGCCCCAGCATTTT. Its translation: CSASGGSNQPQHF.

The chain carries TRBV14 and TRBJ1-2; possibly TRBD1 for D (5 bases). The CDR3 sequence is 15 residues long. V lost 1 base and J lost 6, with 15 bases in between. The V gene's germline CDR1 is SGHDN and CDR2 FVKESK. The CDR3 nucleotides read TGTGCCAGCAGCCAAGCTGGGGGGTACGGAGATGGCTACACCTTC. This translates into CASSQAGGYGDGYTF.

V usage is TRBV28 and J usage is TRBJ1-1; 8 positions match TRBD1. Germline loops: CDR1 MDHEN, CDR2 SYDVKM. After removal of 5 bases from V and 5 bases from J, the junction contained 7 bases not matched to a gene. CDR3 length: 14 amino acids. In nucleotides, the CDR3 is TGTGCCAGCAGTCTCTCAGGGGGCTGGACTGAAGCTTTCTTT. As protein: CASSLSGGWTEAFF.

The table lists this clone with a few counts. The chain recombines TRBV9 with TRBJ2-3; 9 bases are shared with TRBD2. Germline CDR1 and CDR2: SGDLS and YYNGEE. The trim removed 2 bases at V and 4 bases at J, leaving 8 bases unmatched. The CDR3 is 16 amino acids. CDR3 DNA sequence: TGTGCCAGCAGCGTTCTTGGGGGACTAGCCGCAGATACGCAGTATTTT. Translated: CASSVLGGLAADTQYF. Combining the CDR3 with reference TRBV9 and TRBJ2-3 gives the whole variable domain DSGVTQTPKHLITATGQRVTLRCSPRSGDLSVYWYQQSLDQGLQFLIQYYNGEERAKGNILERFSAQQFPDLHSELNLSSLELGDSALYFCASSVLGGLAADTQYFGPGTRLTVL.

The gene calls are TRBV2 and TRBJ1-1; D not certain. Per germline, CDR1 SNHLY and CDR2 FYNNEI. The CDR3 sequence is 14 residues long. Between the trimmed V and J ends, which lost 0 bases and 2 bases, there was a span of 7 bases. Here the CDR3 DNA reads TGTGCCAGCAGTGAAGCGCGATTTAACACTGAAGCTTTCTTT. Amino acid sequence: CASSEARFNTEAFF.

The chain carries TRBV7-9 and TRBJ1-6; D unresolved. Deletions cut 0 bases from V and 8 bases from J, with 11 bases between. The CDR3 is 15 residues long. From germline, CDR1 is SEHNR and CDR2 FQNEAQ (reference sequence). CDR3 loop: CASSLARGADSPLHF. The CDR3 DNA is TGTGCCAGCAGCTTAGCGAGAGGAGCCGATTCACCCCTCCACTTT.

Notes on this clone: An end of the junction differs from the germline gene, which may be a read error. The chain links TRBV5-5 to TRBJ1-1; 8 bases fit TRBD1. This CDR3 has 12 amino acids. Germline V gives CDR1 SGHKS, CDR2 YYEKEE (reference sequence). This CDR3 reads CVSSFRDREAFF. The CDR3 DNA reads TGTGTCAGCAGCTTCCGGGACAGGGAAGCTTTCTTT. The whole variable domain, remainder taken from reference TRBV5-5 and TRBJ1-1, is DAGVTQSPTHLIKTRGQQVTLRCSPISGHKSVSWYQQVLGQGPQFIFQYYEKEERGRGNFPDRFSARQFPNYSSELNVNALLLGDSALYLCVSSFRDREAFFGQGTRLTVV.

The chain uses TRBV4-2 and TRBJ2-5; 11 nucleotides line up with TRBD1. V gave up 2 bases and J gave up 0 bases; unmatched junction bases: 17. This CDR3 is 21 amino acids long. The V gene's germline CDR1 is LGHNA and CDR2 YNFKEQ. The CDR3 is CASSQNPGTGGRGTYQETQYF. The CDR3 DNA sequence: TGTGCCAGCAGCCAAAACCCCGGGACAGGGGGACGGGGTACATACCAAGAGACCCAGTACTTC.

The chain couples TRBV6-5 to TRBJ1-2; no firm D call. V shed 7 bases and J shed 6 bases, with 12 bases lying between them. CDR3 length: 12 amino acids. Germline V gives CDR1 MNHEY, CDR2 SVGAGI. DNA of the CDR3: TGTGCCAGCACCGATAGGCGGGATGGCTACACCTTC. This gives the protein CASTDRRDGYTF.